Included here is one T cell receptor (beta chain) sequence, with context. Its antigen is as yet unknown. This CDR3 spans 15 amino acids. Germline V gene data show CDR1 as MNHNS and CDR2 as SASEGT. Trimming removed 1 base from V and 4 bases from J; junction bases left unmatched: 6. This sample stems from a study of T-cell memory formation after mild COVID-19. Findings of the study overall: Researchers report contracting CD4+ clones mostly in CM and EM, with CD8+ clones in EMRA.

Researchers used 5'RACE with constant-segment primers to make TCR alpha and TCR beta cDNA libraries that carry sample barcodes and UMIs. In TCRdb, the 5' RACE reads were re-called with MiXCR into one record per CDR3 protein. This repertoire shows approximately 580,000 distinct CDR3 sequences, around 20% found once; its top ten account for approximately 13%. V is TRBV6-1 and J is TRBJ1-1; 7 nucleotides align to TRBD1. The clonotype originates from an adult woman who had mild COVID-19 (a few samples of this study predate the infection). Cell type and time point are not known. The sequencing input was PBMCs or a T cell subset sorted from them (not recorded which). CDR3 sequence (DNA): TGTGCCAGCAGTGAAGTCCCGACAGGGATCACTGAAGCTTTCTTT. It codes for CASSEVPTGITEAFF.